This T cell receptor beta chain is from a study of neurological immune-mediated disorders. There are 16 residues in the CDR3. Trimming stripped 0 bases from V and 7 bases from J, with 19 bases between. In germline, CDR1 is SGDLS, CDR2 YYNGEE. TCRdb reprocessed the 5' RACE reads with MiXCR, giving one entry per CDR3 protein. The table lists 30,000 or so distinct CDR3 sequences, roughly an eighth of them singletons, with 6.5% to 9% in the top ten. Ten or more counts support this clonotype. Specimen: PBMCs. This chain links TRBV9 with TRBJ1-2; weak D call: TRBD1 (5 bases). The receptor was isolated from a man between 60 and 75 years old in good health. The DNA of the CDR3 is TGTGCCAGCAGCGTAGCTCCGACAGCGGTCGGTCTTGGCTACACCTTC. Its translation is CASSVAPTAVGLGYTF.